The clone carrying this TCR beta chain was seen repeatedly, ten times or more. Germline values: CDR1 LGHNA, CDR2 YSLEER. V dropped 1 base and J dropped 2; count of bases not matched to a gene: 4. The CDR3 loop spans 15 amino acids. TCRdb re-analysed the RT-PCR reads in MiXCR, keeping a single row per CDR3 protein. The top ten hold just over 3.5% of the sample, which has about 700,000 distinct CDR3 sequences, about 14% seen once. This chain joins TRBV4-3 and TRBJ2-7; TRBD2 matches 8 bases. This receptor was taken from a female donor in good health, serving as a healthy control. Sequencing was performed on memory CD4+ T cells from blood. CDR3 residues: CASSQVASGPYEQYF. The CDR3 nucleotides read TGCGCCAGCAGCCAAGTGGCTAGCGGGCCCTACGAGCAGTACTTC.